The 2 T cell receptor beta chains given below trace back to one sample, sequenced in a study of cytomegalovirus exposure and HLA in healthy donors. The PCR used 60 Vbeta and 13 Jbeta primers. Data came from immunoSEQ multiplex PCR; TCRdb stores just in-frame clones and leaves some out. The data show about 190,000 clones, around 73% seen once. The sequenced sample was PBMCs. These TCRs come from a woman in her twenties or thirties in good health and CMV-seropositive.

In its sample, this clone was seen a few times. The rearrangement uses TRBV9 and TRBJ1-4; 9 nucleotides line up with TRBD1. Germline CDR1 and CDR2: SGDLS and YYNGEE. Trimming cost V 4 bases and J 7 bases; bases outside gene matches: 8. The CDR3 extends over 15 amino acids. The CDR3 loop reads CASSPGQGVSEKLFF. Written as DNA, the CDR3 is TGTGCCAGCAGCCCGGGACAGGGCGTAAGTGAAAAACTGTTTTTT. Together with reference TRBV9 and TRBJ1-4, the CDR3 gives the full variable domain: DSGVTQTPKHLITATGQRVTLRCSPRSGDLSVYWYQQSLDQGLQFLIQYYNGEERAKGNILERFSAQQFPDLHSELNLSSLELGDSALYFCASSPGQGVSEKLFFGSGTQLSVL.

This clone occurred once. The chain has TRBV19 and TRBJ1-5; D might be TRBD1 (5 bases). V dropped 6 bases and J dropped 5 bases, with 8 bases sitting between them. CDR1 and CDR2 from the germline V gene are LNHDA and SQIVND (reference sequence). There are 12 residues in the CDR3. The CDR3 is CASRKQDQPQHF. CDR3 DNA sequence: TGTGCCAGTAGGAAACAGGATCAGCCCCAGCATTTT.